This T cell receptor beta chain was sequenced for a study of blood T cell repertoires in COVID-19. Study-level background: The origin of the acute and convalescent COVID-19 samples was the United States, Italy and Spain. PBMCs, B-cell-depleted T cells, or T cells provided the cDNA or gDNA that made up the material.

There are 14 residues in the CDR3. The ends lost 7 bases at V and 1 base at J; junction bases unmatched: 6. Germline V gives CDR1 LNHDA, CDR2 SQIVND (reference sequence). In the source study's methods: Reference gene primer amplification gave nucleated cell count estimates. Some clones are missing from TCRdb's copy, which holds only in-frame ones; the method was immunoSEQ multiplex PCR. D and trimming were read from the DNA, whereas the V and J calls and clone size are those reported in that table. Here the sample spans roughly 69,000 clones, around 73% being singletons. Seattle's cohort entered during active infection and was followed longitudinally. A single count supports this clone.

The sample was peripheral blood. The chain uses TRBV19 and TRBJ1-1, with 7 bases fitting TRBD1. The source of this sequence is a man in his fifties or sixties with COVID-19, enrolled during active disease. This CDR3 reads CASTLGQTNTEAFF. As DNA, the CDR3 is TGTGCCAGTACCTTGGGACAGACGAACACTGAAGCTTTCTTT.